A selection of T cell receptor beta chains follows, all from one sample in a study of T cells in Graves' hyperthyroidism and ophthalmopathy. One entry per CDR3 protein, called by TCRdb with MiXCR from the multiplex PCR reads. Of about 350,000 distinct CDR3 sequences in the sample, roughly 18% were seen once. What was sequenced was blood. Receptors originate from a woman in her 40s with Graves' ophthalmopathy. The CDR3 runs from the conserved cysteine through the conserved F or W. A D gene is named only where the DNA matches it firmly. Size tells how often a clone was seen (once, few, many) or the class of an expanded clone, and some rows leave it out.

clone size: .; V gene: TRBV11-2; J gene: TRBJ2-7; D gene: .; CDR3 DNA: TGTGCCAGCAGCTTAGGGCGGTCTTCTACGGAGCAGTACTTC; CDR3 protein: CASSLGRSSTEQYF
clone size: many; V gene: TRBV7-9; J gene: TRBJ2-5; D gene: .; CDR3 DNA: TGTGCCAGCAGCTCGGGACCTCTGGAGACCCAGTACTTC; CDR3 protein: CASSSGPLETQYF
clone size: many; V gene: TRBV11-1; J gene: TRBJ1-1; D gene: TRBD1; CDR3 DNA: TGTGCCAGCAGCCCACGGACAGGGGGAGTGGATACTGAAGCTTTCTTT; CDR3 protein: CASSPRTGGVDTEAFF
clone size: few; V gene: TRBV2; J gene: TRBJ1-1; D gene: .; CDR3 DNA: TGTGCCAGCAGTGAATATACCACTGAAGCTTTCTTT; CDR3 protein: CASSEYTTEAFF
clone size: many; V gene: TRBV20-1; J gene: TRBJ2-7; D gene: .; CDR3 DNA: TGCAGTGCTAATGGAGAGGGAGCCCACGAGCAGTACTTC; CDR3 protein: CSANGEGAHEQYF
clone size: many; V gene: TRBV11-2; J gene: TRBJ2-7; D gene: TRBD1; CDR3 DNA: TGTGCCAGCAGCCGGCAGGGGGTCTACGAGCAGTACTTC; CDR3 protein: CASSRQGVYEQYF
clone size: many; V gene: TRBV27; J gene: TRBJ1-3; D gene: .; CDR3 DNA: TGTGCCAGCAGTTTTAGCTCTGGAAACACCATATATTTT; CDR3 protein: CASSFSSGNTIYF
clone size: many; V gene: TRBV7-3; J gene: TRBJ2-4; D gene: .; CDR3 DNA: TGTGCCAGCAGACACGGGGACTGTCAAAAAAACATTCAGTACTTC; CDR3 protein: CASRHGDCQKNIQYF
clone size: many; V gene: TRBV27; J gene: TRBJ2-5; D gene: TRBD2; CDR3 DNA: TGTGCCAGCAGATCCCATAGCGGGAGGGAGGGGGTTCACCAAGAGACCCAGTACTTC; CDR3 protein: CASRSHSGREGVHQETQYF
clone size: once; V gene: TRBV6-1; J gene: TRBJ1-1; D gene: .; CDR3 DNA: TGTGCCACCTCGGCGGGACGAGGGAACACTGAAGCTTTCTTT; CDR3 protein: CATSAGRGNTEAFF
clone size: .; V gene: TRBV6-1; J gene: TRBJ2-7; D gene: TRBD1; CDR3 DNA: TGTGCCAGCAGCATTGACAGGGGCGGACGCGAGCAGTACTTC; CDR3 protein: CASSIDRGGREQYF
clone size: many; V gene: TRBV30; J gene: TRBJ1-5; D gene: .; CDR3 DNA: TGTGCCTGGAGTGTACAGGGACGGGCAACAAATCAGCCCCAGCATTTT; CDR3 protein: CAWSVQGRATNQPQHF
clone size: many; V gene: TRBV30; J gene: TRBJ1-2; D gene: .; CDR3 DNA: TGTGCCTGGAGTTCCTCTGGGCTGGGGCGGAATGGCTACACCTTC; CDR3 protein: CAWSSSGLGRNGYTF
clone size: many; V gene: TRBV12-3/TRBV12-4; J gene: TRBJ2-2; D gene: TRBD2; CDR3 DNA: TGTGCCAGCAGTTCGGGACTAGCGGCGAACACCGGGGAGCTGTTTTTT; CDR3 protein: CASSSGLAANTGELFF
clone size: few; V gene: TRBV18; J gene: TRBJ2-5; D gene: TRBD1; CDR3 DNA: TGTGCCAGCTCACCGATAGGGGGCGGAGAGACCCAGTACTTC; CDR3 protein: CASSPIGGGETQYF